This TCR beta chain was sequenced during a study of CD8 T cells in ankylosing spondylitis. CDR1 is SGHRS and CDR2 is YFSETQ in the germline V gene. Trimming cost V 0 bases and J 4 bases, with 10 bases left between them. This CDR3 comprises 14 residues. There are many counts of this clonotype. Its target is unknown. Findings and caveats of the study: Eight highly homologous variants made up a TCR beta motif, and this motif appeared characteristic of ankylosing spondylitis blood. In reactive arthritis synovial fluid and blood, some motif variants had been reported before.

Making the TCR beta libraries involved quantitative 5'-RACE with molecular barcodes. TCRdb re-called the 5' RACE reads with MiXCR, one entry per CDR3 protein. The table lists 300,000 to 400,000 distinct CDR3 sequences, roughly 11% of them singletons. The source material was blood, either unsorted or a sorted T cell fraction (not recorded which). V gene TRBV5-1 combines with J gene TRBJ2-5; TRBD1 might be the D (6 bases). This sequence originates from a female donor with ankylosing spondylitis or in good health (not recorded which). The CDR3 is CASSLDRVGETQYF. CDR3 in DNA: TGCGCCAGCAGCTTGGACAGGGTCGGAGAGACCCAGTACTTC.